The 15 T cell receptor beta chains in this list originate from one sample, sequenced in a study of CXCR3-negative and CXCR3-positive naive CD8 T cells. The study, taken as a whole, reports: CXCR3-positive naive cells carried more hydrophobic TRB CDR3s than CXCR3-negative naive cells did.

No antigen has been identified for these receptors. 5' RACE with UMI labels generated the TRB cDNA libraries. TCRdb reprocessed the 5' RACE reads; each CDR3 protein has one entry and no DNA is given. This table lists some 150,000 distinct CDR3 sequences. Sequenced material: naive CXCR3+ CD8+ T cells from blood. Subset described: CD45RO-CCR7+CD27+CD95- naive CD8+ T cells expressing CXCR3 (TNR3+). The receptors were gathered from a human donor in good health. Some clones in this sample may be carry-over from other donors' samples.

The chain has TRBV9 and TRBJ1-3. CDR3 length equals 13 residues. Germline CDR1 and CDR2: SGDLS and YYNGEE. The CDR3 loop is CASSDPIKGTIYF.

The CDR3 loop reads CASSQDGGTGAEKLFF. The chain links TRBV4-3 to TRBJ1-4; TCRdb calls TRBD1, which cannot be checked without DNA. Per germline, CDR1 LGHNA and CDR2 YSLEER. CDR3 length: 16 residues.

The chain employs TRBV12-3 or TRBV12-4 and TRBJ2-3. This CDR3 comprises 12 residues. CDR3 protein: CASSFETDTQYF.

The CDR3 spells CASSWAGVGEQYF. The chain combines TRBV28 with TRBJ2-7; TCRdb calls TRBD1, which cannot be checked without DNA. The germline V gene encodes CDR1 MDHEN and CDR2 SYDVKM. CDR3 length: 13 residues.

The rearrangement joins TRBV29-1 to TRBJ2-1; the TCRdb D gene call, TRBD2, has no DNA to confirm it. CDR1 is SQVTM, CDR2 ANQGSEA, per germline. There are 14 residues in the CDR3. The CDR3 is CSVEGVAGANEQFF.

The V call is TRBV15, the J call TRBJ2-7; TCRdb's assignment of TRBD1 cannot be checked, as there is no DNA. Germline V gene lookup returns CDR1 LNHNV and CDR2 YYDKDF (reference sequence). This CDR3 region has 14 residues. This chain's CDR3 is CATSRDQGGDEQYF.

The J gene is TRBJ2-7, the V gene TRBV6-6; absent DNA, TCRdb's TRBD1 call cannot be checked. In germline, CDR1 is MNHNY, CDR2 SVGAGI (reference sequence). The CDR3 is 14 amino acids. The CDR3 sequence: CASSHGQATYEQYF.

This rearrangement joins TRBV14 to TRBJ1-5. CDR3 length: 14 amino acids. From germline, CDR1 is SGHDN and CDR2 FVKESK. CDR3 loop: CASSRTFEVQPQHF.

The chain is built from TRBV10-3 and TRBJ1-1; TCRdb's D gene call, TRBD1, goes unchecked for lack of DNA. The CDR3 runs to 13 residues. Germline CDR1 and CDR2: ENHRY and SYGVKD. CDR3 protein: CAIRTGGNTEAFF.

The chain combines TRBV20-1 with TRBJ2-1; the D call from TCRdb, TRBD1, cannot be confirmed without DNA. In germline, CDR1 is DFQATT, CDR2 SNEGSKA (reference sequence). This CDR3 is built from 15 residues. The CDR3 here is CSVHLGTGAQNEQFF.

The genes are TRBV7-9 and TRBJ1-1; TCRdb's D call of TRBD1 is untestable without DNA. This CDR3 spans 15 amino acids. CDR1 and CDR2 (germline): SEHNR, FQNEAQ (reference sequence). CDR3 sequence reads: CASSIHRGLDTEAFF.

The chain carries TRBV2 and TRBJ2-7; TCRdb outputs TRBD2, but without DNA this stays unchecked. Germline CDR1 is SNHLY and CDR2 is FYNNEI. This CDR3 is built from 16 residues. The CDR3 loop reads CASRTGSGRFSYEQYF.

The chain carries TRBV29-1 and TRBJ2-3; TCRdb names TRBD2, which stays unverified in the absence of DNA. The CDR3 contains 14 residues. Germline values: CDR1 SQVTM, CDR2 ANQGSEA. This CDR3 reads CSVETLAETDTQYF.

This rearrangement joins TRBV7-3 to TRBJ2-2; TCRdb names TRBD2, which stays unverified in the absence of DNA. CDR1 is SGHTA and CDR2 is FQGTGA in the germline V gene. The CDR3 runs to 16 residues. CDR3 sequence reads: CASSFASGGQIGELFF.

The chain is built from TRBV5-1 and TRBJ1-5. CDR3 length: 15 amino acids. Per the germline V gene, CDR1 is SGHRS and CDR2 is YFSETQ. The CDR3 sequence is CASSLDLYSNQPQHF. The full variable domain, in which reference TRBV5-1 and TRBJ1-5 provide the parts outside the CDR3, is KAGVTQTPRYLIKTRGQQVTLSCSPISGHRSVSWYQQTPGQGLQFLFEYFSETQRNKGNFPGRFSGRQFSNSRSEMNVSTLELGDSALYLCASSLDLYSNQPQHFGDGTRLSIL.